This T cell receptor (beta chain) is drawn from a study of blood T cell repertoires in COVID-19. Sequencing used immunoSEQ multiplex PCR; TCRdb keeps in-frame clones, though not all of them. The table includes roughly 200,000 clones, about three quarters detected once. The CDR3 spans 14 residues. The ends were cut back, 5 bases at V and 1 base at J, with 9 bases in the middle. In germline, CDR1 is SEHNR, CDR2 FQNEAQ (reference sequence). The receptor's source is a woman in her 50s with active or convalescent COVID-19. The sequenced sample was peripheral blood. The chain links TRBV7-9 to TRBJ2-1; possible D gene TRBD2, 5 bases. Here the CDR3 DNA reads TGTGCCAGCAGCCAGAGGGAGTCCTACAATGAGCAGTTCTTC. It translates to CASSQRESYNEQFF.